Below, 10 T cell receptor beta chains from the same sample are listed, as sequenced in a study of OX40 agonist ivuxolimab in advanced cancers. Method: immunoSEQ multiplex PCR; TCRdb's copy keeps in-frame clones and lacks some. The sample has under 85,000 clones, approximately 93% seen once; the top ten hold roughly 22%. The sequencing used CD4+ or CD8+ T cells sorted from blood, collected in a trial of the OX40 agonist ivuxolimab. These receptor sequences come from an adult with an advanced solid tumor such as melanoma, head and neck, liver or kidney cancer.

V and J are TRBV6-1 and TRBJ2-3, with 8 bases fitting TRBD2. The CDR3 is made up of 18 amino acids. CDR1 MNHNS and CDR2 SASEGT come from the germline V gene. V lost 2 bases, J lost 2 bases, and 12 bases stayed unmatched. The CDR3 coding sequence is TGTGCCAGCAGTGAAACAACGGGGGGGCCCACGCACACAGATACGCAGTATTTT. Its translation: CASSETTGGPTHTDTQYF.

The V gene is TRBV28, the J gene TRBJ1-1; 7 bases are a match to TRBD1. The junction had 8 bases not matched to a gene; V was cut back by 5 bases and J by 5 bases. This CDR3 has 14 residues. Germline CDR1 MDHEN, CDR2 SYDVKM. CDR3 protein: CASSPRQGGTEAFF. The CDR3 coding sequence is TGTGCCAGCAGTCCCCGACAGGGTGGGACTGAAGCTTTCTTT.

J is TRBJ1-3 and V is TRBV6-5, with TRBD1 matching 7 bases. Germline loops: CDR1 MNHEY, CDR2 SVGAGI. The V segment lost 6 bases and the J segment 2 bases; nucleotides outside the gene matches: 4. There are 14 residues in the CDR3. As DNA, the CDR3 is TGTGCCAGCAGCCTTCAGGGGGCTGGAAACACCATATATTTT. Translated: CASSLQGAGNTIYF.

V and J are TRBV9 and TRBJ2-2; a weak D match, TRBD1 (5 bases). Germline lookup yields CDR1 SGDLS and CDR2 YYNGEE. The CDR3 has 16 residues. V dropped 3 bases and J dropped 0 bases, with 12 bases sitting between them. The CDR3, as DNA: TGTGCCAGCAGCGGGACCAGGGTGGCGAACACCGGGGAGCTGTTTTTT. It yields the protein CASSGTRVANTGELFF.

The chain links TRBV6-5 to TRBJ1-2; D not resolved. V was trimmed by 0 bases and J by 4 bases, leaving 6 bases between them. The CDR3 loop spans 13 amino acids. The V gene's germline CDR1 is MNHEY and CDR2 SVGAGI. The CDR3 DNA reads as TGTGCCAGCAGTTACTCGAATCTCTATGGCTACACCTTC. Residues: CASSYSNLYGYTF.

The CDR3 reads CASSDSFRGQVDTQYF. CDR3 DNA sequence: TGTGCCAGCAGTGACTCGTTCAGGGGGCAGGTAGATACGCAGTATTTT. This rearrangement joins TRBV6-4 to TRBJ2-3, with 8 bases lining up with TRBD1. The CDR3 is made up of 16 amino acids. Germline V gene sequence: CDR1 MRHNA, CDR2 SNTAGT. J was trimmed by 5 bases and V by 0 bases; bases with no gene match: 7.

Of note for this clone: Other DNA variants within this sample encode the same CDR3. The CDR3 loop reads CASSQGGSYEQYF. The CDR3 bases are TGTGCCAGCAGCCAAGGGGGGTCCTACGAGCAGTACTTC. This chain joins TRBV4-2 and TRBJ2-7; D tentatively fits TRBD1 or TRBD2 (5 bases each). CDR1 LGHNA and CDR2 YNFKEQ come from the germline V gene. This CDR3 contains 13 residues. V lost 1 base and J lost 1, with 5 bases in between.

DNA of the CDR3: TGTGCCAGCAGCTTAGCCGCAGGGGGTCGACTCTCAGATACGCAGTATTTT. Translation gives CASSLAAGGRLSDTQYF. This chain uses TRBV7-9 with TRBJ2-3; 7 bases are a match to TRBD1. From germline, CDR1 is SEHNR and CDR2 FQNEAQ (reference sequence). Losses at the gene ends were 0 bases for V and 4 bases for J; bases not matched to a gene: 10. The CDR3 contains 17 residues.

This clone was seen a single time. The V and J genes are TRBV2 and TRBJ1-1; D may be TRBD1 (6 bases). Germline V gene lookup returns CDR1 SNHLY and CDR2 FYNNEI. The length of the CDR3 is 13 residues. Deletions cut 10 bases from V and 1 base from J, with 13 bases between. Here the CDR3 DNA reads TGTGCCACCCTCGGAGGGGGGAACACTGAAGCTTTCTTT. Translating it yields CATLGGGNTEAFF. The whole variable domain, remainder taken from reference TRBV2 and TRBJ1-1, is EPEVTQTPSHQVTQMGQEVILRCVPISNHLYFYWYRQILGQKVEFLVSFYNNEISEKSEIFDDQFSVERPDGSNFTLKIRSTKLEDSAMYFCATLGGGNTEAFFGQGTRLTVV.

The chain combines TRBV4-3 with TRBJ2-3; the D is unclear. Germline V gene data show CDR1 as LGHNA and CDR2 as YSLEER. The CDR3 spans 15 residues. V was clipped by 1 base and J by 1 base, with 9 bases between them. The CDR3 is CASSQVITGTDTQYF. DNA of the CDR3: TGCGCCAGCAGCCAAGTTATAACAGGCACAGATACGCAGTATTTT.